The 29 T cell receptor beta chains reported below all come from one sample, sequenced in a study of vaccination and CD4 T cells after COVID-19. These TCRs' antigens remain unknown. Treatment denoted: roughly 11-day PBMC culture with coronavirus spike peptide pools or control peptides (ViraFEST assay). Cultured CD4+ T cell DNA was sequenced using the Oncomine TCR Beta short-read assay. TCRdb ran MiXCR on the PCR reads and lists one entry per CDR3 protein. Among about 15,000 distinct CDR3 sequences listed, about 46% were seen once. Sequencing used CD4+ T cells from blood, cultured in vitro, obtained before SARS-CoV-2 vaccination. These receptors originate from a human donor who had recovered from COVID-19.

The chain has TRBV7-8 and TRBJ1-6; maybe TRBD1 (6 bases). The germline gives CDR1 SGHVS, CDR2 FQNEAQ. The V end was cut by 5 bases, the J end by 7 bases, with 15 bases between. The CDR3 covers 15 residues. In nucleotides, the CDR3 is TGTGCCAGCAGCCGGGGCGGGACAAGGAATTCACCCCTCCACTTT. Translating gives CASSRGGTRNSPLHF.

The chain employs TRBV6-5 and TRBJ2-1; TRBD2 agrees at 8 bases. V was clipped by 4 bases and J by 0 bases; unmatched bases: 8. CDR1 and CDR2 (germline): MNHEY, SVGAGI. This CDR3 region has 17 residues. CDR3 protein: CASSSPGAGGSYNEQFF. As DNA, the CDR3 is TGTGCCAGCAGTTCCCCGGGGGCGGGAGGCTCCTACAATGAGCAGTTCTTC.

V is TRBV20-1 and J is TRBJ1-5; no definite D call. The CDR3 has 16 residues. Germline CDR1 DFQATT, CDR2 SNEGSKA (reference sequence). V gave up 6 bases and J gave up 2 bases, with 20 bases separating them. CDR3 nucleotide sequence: TGCAGTGCCGTAAACACGGGGTTGGGAGGCAATCAGCCCCAGCATTTT. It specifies CSAVNTGLGGNQPQHF.

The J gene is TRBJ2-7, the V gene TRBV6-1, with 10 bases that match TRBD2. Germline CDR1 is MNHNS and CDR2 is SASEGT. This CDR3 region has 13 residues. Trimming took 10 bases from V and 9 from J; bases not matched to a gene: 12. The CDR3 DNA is TGTGCCACCCGGACTCCAGCGGGGGGGCCGCAGTACTTC. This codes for CATRTPAGGPQYF.

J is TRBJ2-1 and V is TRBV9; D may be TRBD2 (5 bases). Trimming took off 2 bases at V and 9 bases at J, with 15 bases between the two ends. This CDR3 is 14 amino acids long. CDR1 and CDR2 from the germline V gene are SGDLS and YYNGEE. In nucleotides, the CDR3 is TGTGCCAGCAGCGTTGACACTAGAGTTGGTGAGCAGTTCTTC. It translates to CASSVDTRVGEQFF.

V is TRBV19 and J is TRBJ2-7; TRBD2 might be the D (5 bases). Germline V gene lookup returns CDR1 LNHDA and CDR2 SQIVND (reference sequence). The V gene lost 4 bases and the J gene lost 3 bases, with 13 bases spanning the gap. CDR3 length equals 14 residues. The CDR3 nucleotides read TGTGCCAGTAGTACCCGCCGGGGAGTCTACGAGCAGTACTTC. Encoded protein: CASSTRRGVYEQYF.

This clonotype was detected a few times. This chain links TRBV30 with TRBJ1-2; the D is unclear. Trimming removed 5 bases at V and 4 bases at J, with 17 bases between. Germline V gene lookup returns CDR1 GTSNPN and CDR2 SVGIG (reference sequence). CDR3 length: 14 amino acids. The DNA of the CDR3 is TGTGCCTGGGGGCCCCTGGCAGGACTCTATGGCTACACCTTC. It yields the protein CAWGPLAGLYGYTF. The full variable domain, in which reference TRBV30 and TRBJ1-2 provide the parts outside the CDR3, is SQTIHQWPATLVQPVGSPLSLECTVEGTSNPNLYWYRQAAGRGLQLLFYSVGIGQISSEVPQNLSASRPQDRQFILSSKKLLLSDSGFYLCAWGPLAGLYGYTFGSGTRLTVV.

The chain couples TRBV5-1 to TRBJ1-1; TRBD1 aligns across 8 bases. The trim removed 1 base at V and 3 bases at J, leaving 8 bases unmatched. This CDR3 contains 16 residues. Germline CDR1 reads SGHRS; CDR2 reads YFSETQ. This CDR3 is CASSLRSGGFDTEAFF. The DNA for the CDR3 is TGCGCCAGCAGCTTGCGTTCAGGGGGCTTCGACACTGAAGCTTTCTTT. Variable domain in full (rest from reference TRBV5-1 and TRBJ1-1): KAGVTQTPRYLIKTRGQQVTLSCSPISGHRSVSWYQQTPGQGLQFLFEYFSETQRNKGNFPGRFSGRQFSNSRSEMNVSTLELGDSALYLCASSLRSGGFDTEAFFGQGTRLTVV.

In DNA form, the CDR3 reads TGTGCCAGCAGCACGGTTAAAGAGGGCTACACCTTC. Its protein is CASSTVKEGYTF. The chain recombines TRBV11-3 with TRBJ1-2; D is ambiguous. V was cut by 5 bases and J by 8 bases, with 12 bases left in between. The CDR3 loop spans 12 amino acids. Germline V CDR1 and CDR2: SGHNT, YENEEA.

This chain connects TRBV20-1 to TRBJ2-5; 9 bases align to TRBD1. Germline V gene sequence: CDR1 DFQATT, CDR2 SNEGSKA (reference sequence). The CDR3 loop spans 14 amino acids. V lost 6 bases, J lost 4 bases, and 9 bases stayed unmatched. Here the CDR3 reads CSARDRVVAETQYF. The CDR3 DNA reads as TGCAGTGCCAGGGACAGGGTAGTTGCAGAGACCCAGTACTTC.

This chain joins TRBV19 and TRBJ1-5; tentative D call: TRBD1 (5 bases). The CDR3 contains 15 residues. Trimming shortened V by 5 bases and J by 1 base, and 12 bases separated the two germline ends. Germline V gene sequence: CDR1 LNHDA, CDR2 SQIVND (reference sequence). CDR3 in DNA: TGTGCCAGTAGTTCGGGGGGGACGAGCAATCAGCCCCAGCATTTT. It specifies CASSSGGTSNQPQHF. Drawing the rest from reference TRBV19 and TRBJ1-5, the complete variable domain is DGGITQSPKYLFRKEGQNVTLSCEQNLNHDAMYWYRQDPGQGLRLIYYSQIVNDFQKGDIAEGYSVSREKKESFPLTVTSAQKNPTAFYLCASSSGGTSNQPQHFGDGTRLSIL.

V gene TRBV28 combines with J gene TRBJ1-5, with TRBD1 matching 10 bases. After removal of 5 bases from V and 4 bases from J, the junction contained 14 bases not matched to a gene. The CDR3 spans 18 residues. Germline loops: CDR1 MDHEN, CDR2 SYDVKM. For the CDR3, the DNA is TGTGCCAGCAGTCCCCGAGGAGCCGGGACAGGGGCTAATCAGCCCCAGCATTTT. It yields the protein CASSPRGAGTGANQPQHF.

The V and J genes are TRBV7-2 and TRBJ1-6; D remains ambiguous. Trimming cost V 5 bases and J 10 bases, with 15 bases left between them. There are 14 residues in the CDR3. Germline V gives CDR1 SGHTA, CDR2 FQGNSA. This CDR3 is CASSEALGNSPLHF. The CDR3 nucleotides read TGTGCCAGCAGCGAGGCGTTGGGGAACTCACCCCTCCACTTT.

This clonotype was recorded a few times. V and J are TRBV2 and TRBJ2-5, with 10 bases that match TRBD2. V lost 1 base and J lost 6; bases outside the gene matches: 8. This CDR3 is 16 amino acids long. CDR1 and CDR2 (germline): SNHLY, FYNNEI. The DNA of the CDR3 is TGTGCCAGCAGTGAAGTCGTAGCGGGGGGCCGGAAGACCCAGTACTTC. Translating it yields CASSEVVAGGRKTQYF.

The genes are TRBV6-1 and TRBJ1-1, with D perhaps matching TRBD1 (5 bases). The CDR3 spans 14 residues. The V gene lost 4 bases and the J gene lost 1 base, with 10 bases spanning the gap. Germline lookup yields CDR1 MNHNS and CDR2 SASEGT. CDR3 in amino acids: CASSGKTANTEAFF. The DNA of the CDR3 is TGTGCCAGCAGTGGCAAGACAGCGAACACTGAAGCTTTCTTT.

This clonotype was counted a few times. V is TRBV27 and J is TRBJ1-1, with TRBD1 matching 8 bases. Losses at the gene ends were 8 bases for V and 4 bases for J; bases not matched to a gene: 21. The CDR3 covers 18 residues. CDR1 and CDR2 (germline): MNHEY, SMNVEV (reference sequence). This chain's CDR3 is CASRISGTGLILGTEAFF. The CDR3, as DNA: TGTGCCAGCCGCATTTCCGGGACAGGCCTTATATTGGGCACTGAAGCTTTCTTT.

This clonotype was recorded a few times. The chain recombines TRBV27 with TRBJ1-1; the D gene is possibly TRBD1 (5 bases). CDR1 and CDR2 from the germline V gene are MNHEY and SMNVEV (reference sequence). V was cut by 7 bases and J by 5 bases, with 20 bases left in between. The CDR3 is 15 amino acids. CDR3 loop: CASNPRGGVGTEAFF. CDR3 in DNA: TGTGCCAGCAACCCCCGTGGAGGGGTCGGGACTGAAGCTTTCTTT.

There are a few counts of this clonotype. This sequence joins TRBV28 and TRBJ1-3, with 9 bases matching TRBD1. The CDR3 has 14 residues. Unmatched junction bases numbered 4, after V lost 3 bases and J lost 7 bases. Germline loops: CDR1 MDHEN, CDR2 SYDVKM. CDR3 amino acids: CASSFTGGRNTIYF. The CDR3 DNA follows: TGTGCCAGCAGTTTCACAGGGGGCCGGAACACCATATATTTT.

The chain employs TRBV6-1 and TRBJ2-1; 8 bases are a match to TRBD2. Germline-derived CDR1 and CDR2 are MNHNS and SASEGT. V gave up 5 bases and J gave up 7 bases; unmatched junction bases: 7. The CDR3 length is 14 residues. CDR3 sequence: CASSPLAVGNEQFF. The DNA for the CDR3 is TGTGCCAGCAGTCCACTAGCGGTGGGGAATGAGCAGTTCTTC.

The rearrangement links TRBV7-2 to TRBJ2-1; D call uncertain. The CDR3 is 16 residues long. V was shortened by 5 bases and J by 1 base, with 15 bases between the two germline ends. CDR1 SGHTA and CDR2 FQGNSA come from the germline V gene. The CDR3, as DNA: TGTGCCAGCAGCCCCACTTTAAGGCGATCCTACAATGAGCAGTTCTTC. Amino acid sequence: CASSPTLRRSYNEQFF.

The CDR3 is CASSYSRTGHQPQHF. CDR3 in DNA: TGTGCCAGCAGTTACTCCAGAACAGGTCATCAGCCCCAGCATTTT. The genes are TRBV6-2 or TRBV6-3 and TRBJ1-5, with D possibly being TRBD1 (5 bases). Trimming shortened V by 0 bases and J by 5 bases, and 11 bases separated the two germline ends. The germline CDR1 and CDR2 sequences are MNHEY and SVGEGT. The CDR3 is 15 amino acids.

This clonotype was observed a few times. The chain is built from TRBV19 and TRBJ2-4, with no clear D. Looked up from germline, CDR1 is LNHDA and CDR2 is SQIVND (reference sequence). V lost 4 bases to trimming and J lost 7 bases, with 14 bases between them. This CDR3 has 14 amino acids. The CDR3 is CASSSMAASNIQYF. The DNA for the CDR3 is TGTGCCAGTAGTAGTATGGCGGCTTCTAACATTCAGTACTTC.

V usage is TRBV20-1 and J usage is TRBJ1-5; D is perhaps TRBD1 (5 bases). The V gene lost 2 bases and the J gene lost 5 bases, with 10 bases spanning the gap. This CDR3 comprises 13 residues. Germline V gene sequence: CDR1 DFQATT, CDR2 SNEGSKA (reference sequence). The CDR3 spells CSARRLGDQPQHF. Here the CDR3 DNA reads TGCAGTGCTAGACGCTTGGGGGATCAGCCCCAGCATTTT.

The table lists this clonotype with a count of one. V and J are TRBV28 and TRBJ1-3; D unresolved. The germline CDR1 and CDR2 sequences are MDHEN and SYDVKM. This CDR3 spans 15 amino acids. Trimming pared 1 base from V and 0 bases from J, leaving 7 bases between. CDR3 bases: TGTGCCAGCAGTTTATCCGGTAGCTCTGGAAACACCATATATTTT. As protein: CASSLSGSSGNTIYF.

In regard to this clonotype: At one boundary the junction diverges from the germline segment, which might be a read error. The CDR3 loop reads CVSSARAYGYTF. The CDR3 DNA reads TGTGTCAGCAGCGCGAGAGCTTATGGCTACACCTTC. The gene calls are TRBV11-3 and TRBJ1-2; no clear D gene. The CDR3 runs 12 residues. Germline V CDR1 and CDR2: SGHNT, YENEEA.

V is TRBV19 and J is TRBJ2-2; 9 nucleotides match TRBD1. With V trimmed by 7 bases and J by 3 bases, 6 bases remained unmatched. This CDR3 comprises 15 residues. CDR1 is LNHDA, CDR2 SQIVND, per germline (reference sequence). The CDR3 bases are TGTGCCAGTATGGGCGGGACAGGGCACACCGGGGAGCTGTTTTTT. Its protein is CASMGGTGHTGELFF.

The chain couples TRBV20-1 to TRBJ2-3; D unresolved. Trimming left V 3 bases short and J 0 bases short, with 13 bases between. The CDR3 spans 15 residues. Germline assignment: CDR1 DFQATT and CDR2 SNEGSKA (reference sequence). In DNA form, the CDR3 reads TGCAGTGCTAGTGATCTGGCGGCGAGCACAGATACGCAGTATTTT. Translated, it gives CSASDLAASTDTQYF.

CDR3 in DNA: TGTGCCATCAGAGGACTGGGTAGTGAGACCCAGTACTTC. Protein product: CAIRGLGSETQYF. The chain carries TRBV10-3 and TRBJ2-5; tentative D call: TRBD2 (5 bases). Germline assignment: CDR1 ENHRY and CDR2 SYGVKD. This CDR3 is 13 amino acids long. Trimming pared 6 bases from V and 5 bases from J, leaving 13 bases between.

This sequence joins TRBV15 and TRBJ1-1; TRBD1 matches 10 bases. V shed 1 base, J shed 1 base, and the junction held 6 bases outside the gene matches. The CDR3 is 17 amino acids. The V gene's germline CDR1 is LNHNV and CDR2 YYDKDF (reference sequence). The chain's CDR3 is CATSRGRDRGQNTEAFF. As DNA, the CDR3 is TGTGCCACCAGCAGAGGGAGGGACAGGGGCCAGAACACTGAAGCTTTCTTT.